Below are 12 T cell receptor beta chains sequenced from a single sample in a study of blood T cell repertoires in COVID-19. Profiled with immunoSEQ multiplex PCR; TCRdb holds only in-frame clones, not every one. The repertoire holds 85,000 to 100,000 clones, 90% seen once, with less than 2% in the top ten. What was sequenced was peripheral blood. These receptor sequences come from a man aged 55-75 years with acute or convalescent COVID-19.

V is TRBV14 and J is TRBJ1-6; the match to TRBD1 covers 7 bases. The CDR3 has 14 residues. Germline lookup yields CDR1 SGHDN and CDR2 FVKESK. The trim removed 4 bases at V and 7 bases at J, leaving 4 bases unmatched. This CDR3 reads CASSRGQRNSPLHF. CDR3 DNA: TGTGCCAGCAGCCGGGGACAGAGAAATTCACCCCTCCACTTT.

This clone was seen only once. The chain recombines TRBV7-9 with TRBJ2-7; D gene uncertain. The CDR3 spans 15 residues. V lost 6 bases, J lost 0 bases, and 15 bases lay in between. Germline-derived CDR1 and CDR2 are SEHNR and FQNEAQ (reference sequence). The CDR3 is CASSSDSLRSYEQYF. CDR3 nucleotides: TGTGCCAGCAGTTCAGACTCTCTACGCTCCTACGAGCAGTACTTC.

This clone was seen just once. This rearrangement joins TRBV25-1 to TRBJ2-4, with D possibly matching TRBD2 (6 bases). Trimming took off 5 bases at V and 0 bases at J, with 20 bases between the two ends. This CDR3 is built from 18 residues. Germline V gives CDR1 MGHDK, CDR2 SYGVNS. CDR3 DNA: TGTGCCAGCAGTAGCTTTGGGGGGAAGGGTCTAGCCAAAAACATTCAGTACTTC. Protein: CASSSFGGKGLAKNIQYF.

This rearrangement joins TRBV18 to TRBJ1-4; TRBD1 matches at 8 bases. The CDR3 length is 14 residues. Germline V gene lookup returns CDR1 KGHSH and CDR2 LQKENI. Trimming at V came to 6 bases and at J to 2 bases, leaving 2 bases not matched to a gene. The CDR3 sequence is CASSRTGTNEKLFF. The CDR3 nucleotides are TGTGCCAGCTCTCGGACAGGGACTAATGAAAAACTGTTTTTT.

The rearrangement joins TRBV5-1 to TRBJ2-6; possible D gene TRBD2, 6 bases. From germline, CDR1 is SGHRS and CDR2 YFSETQ. This CDR3 spans 18 amino acids. Trimming cost V 0 bases and J 0 bases, with 13 bases left between them. The CDR3 DNA reads as TGCGCCAGCAGCTTGGATCCGGGGGATGCCTCTGGGGCCAACGTCCTGACTTTC. Amino acid sequence: CASSLDPGDASGANVLTF.

The gene calls are TRBV10-3 and TRBJ2-1, with 8 positions matching TRBD2. This CDR3 has 17 residues. The germline V gene has CDR1 ENHRY and CDR2 SYGVKD. V gave up 0 bases and J gave up 0 bases; unmatched junction bases: 4. The CDR3 coding sequence is TGTGCCATCAGTGAGTCGGGACTAGGGGGCTCCTACAATGAGCAGTTCTTC. It specifies CAISESGLGGSYNEQFF.

This clone has only one observation. The CDR3 sequence is CASSHRVNTGELFF. The CDR3 DNA is TGTGCCAGCAGCCACAGGGTAAACACCGGGGAGCTGTTTTTT. The chain combines TRBV9 with TRBJ2-2; D may be TRBD1 (6 bases). The CDR3 runs to 14 residues. Germline V CDR1 and CDR2: SGDLS, YYNGEE. Trimming removed 4 bases at V and 2 bases at J, with 9 bases between.

V and J are TRBV11-3 and TRBJ1-1; 7 bases are shared with TRBD1. V was clipped by 1 base and J by 1 base; unmatched bases: 3. The germline gives CDR1 SGHNT, CDR2 YENEEA. CDR3 length equals 15 residues. The CDR3 DNA reads TGTGCCAGCAGCTTAGGGGGGACAGCGAACACTGAAGCTTTCTTT. Protein product: CASSLGGTANTEAFF.

The chain couples TRBV10-3 to TRBJ2-3, with 9 bases aligning to TRBD2. The ends lost 10 bases at V and 4 bases at J; junction bases unmatched: 12. CDR3 length: 15 amino acids. Germline CDR1 reads ENHRY; CDR2 reads SYGVKD. DNA of the CDR3: TGTGCCACCAGCGAGAAAGCGGGGGGCGCAGATACGCAGTATTTT. Amino acids: CATSEKAGGADTQYF.

V is TRBV2 and J is TRBJ1-2; tentatively, D is TRBD1 (5 bases). Germline CDR1 reads SNHLY; CDR2 reads FYNNEI. CDR3 length equals 12 residues. Deletions cut 7 bases from V and 1 base from J, with 7 bases between. CDR3 DNA sequence: TGTGCCAGCAAGCAGGGTAACTATGGCTACACCTTC. Protein sequence: CASKQGNYGYTF. The variable domain in full, with the rest retrieved from reference TRBV2 and TRBJ1-2, is EPEVTQTPSHQVTQMGQEVILRCVPISNHLYFYWYRQILGQKVEFLVSFYNNEISEKSEIFDDQFSVERPDGSNFTLKIRSTKLEDSAMYFCASKQGNYGYTFGSGTRLTVV.

V gene TRBV6-1 combines with J gene TRBJ1-1; unclear D gene. Trimming took off 3 bases at V and 6 bases at J, with 8 bases between the two ends. This CDR3 has 12 amino acids. Looked up from germline, CDR1 is MNHNS and CDR2 is SASEGT. The DNA for the CDR3 is TGTGCCAGCAGTGACCCGGGAGCTGAAGCTTTCTTT. It specifies CASSDPGAEAFF.

This clone appeared once. This sequence joins TRBV13 and TRBJ2-1, with D perhaps TRBD1 (6 bases). Germline loops: CDR1 PRHDT, CDR2 FYEKMQ (reference sequence). The CDR3 consists of 11 residues. V lost 5 bases and J lost 7, with 6 bases in between. The CDR3 spells CASSRGNEQFF. In DNA, the CDR3 is TGTGCCAGCAGCAGGGGGAATGAGCAGTTCTTC.